This T cell receptor beta chain appears in the sequencing data of a study of human T cells and chemical hapten exposure. This clonotype was found many times. Antigen unknown. Study-level findings and limits: TCRs above 1 in 1000 frequency did not change with DPC sensitization.

The time point: pre-sensitization, week 0. Treatment reported: therapeutic diphenylcyclopropenone sensitization with weekly scalp DPC. Unfractionated whole blood yielded the extracted total RNA. Each CDR3 protein gets one entry after TCRdb re-called the RACE reads with MiXCR. The sample carries roughly 250,000 distinct CDR3 sequences, about 8.6% recorded once. The material sequenced was whole blood, taken in connection with sensitization to the hapten diphenylcyclopropenone (DPC). This clonotype was sampled from a woman in her forties with alopecia areata. Some clones in this sample may be carry-over from other donors' samples.

This chain's CDR3 is CASSSRLAGGHEQFF. The CDR3 DNA is TGTGCCAGCAGCTCCAGACTAGCGGGAGGACATGAGCAGTTCTTC. This chain connects TRBV7-2 to TRBJ2-1; 13 nucleotides match TRBD2. The V and J ends lost 4 bases and 8 bases, in that order; junction bases with no gene match: 5. The germline V gene has CDR1 SGHTA and CDR2 FQGNSA. CDR3 length: 15 residues.